These 3 T cell receptor beta chains originate from one sample sequenced in a study of cytomegalovirus exposure and HLA in healthy donors. The primer mix had 60 Vbeta and 13 Jbeta primers. The method was immunoSEQ multiplex PCR; TCRdb's version includes in-frame clones alone and lacks a portion of them. Of around 200,000 clones detected, less than 80% appear once; the ten largest clones hold 0.2% to 0.25%. The material sequenced was PBMCs. These receptors all stem from a girl aged 2 to 9 in good health and CMV-seronegative.

The chain links TRBV7-9 to TRBJ1-4, with D perhaps TRBD1 (6 bases). The CDR3 sequence is 16 residues long. Germline assignment: CDR1 SEHNR and CDR2 FQNEAQ (reference sequence). V was shortened by 4 bases and J by 8 bases, with 20 bases between the two germline ends. The CDR3 loop reads CASSSDLQGPGEKLFF. The CDR3 nucleotides read TGTGCCAGCAGCTCTGATTTACAGGGTCCGGGGGAAAAACTGTTTTTT.

The V and J genes are TRBV6-5 and TRBJ2-1; TRBD1 is a possible D gene (5 bases). CDR3 length: 12 amino acids. V shed 6 bases and J shed 7 bases, with 10 bases lying between them. The germline V gene has CDR1 MNHEY and CDR2 SVGAGI. CDR3 sequence (DNA): TGTGCCAGCAGCCAGGGATTAAATGAGCAGTTCTTC. Translating it yields CASSQGLNEQFF.

The CDR3, as DNA: TGTGCCAGCAGCTTTCGGACAGGGGGCTATGGCTACACCTTC. As protein: CASSFRTGGYGYTF. J is TRBJ1-2 and V is TRBV11-1; TRBD1 agrees at 10 bases. Losses at the gene ends were 3 bases for V and 4 bases for J; bases not matched to a gene: 2. The length of the CDR3 is 14 residues. Per germline, CDR1 SGHAT and CDR2 FQDESV (reference sequence).